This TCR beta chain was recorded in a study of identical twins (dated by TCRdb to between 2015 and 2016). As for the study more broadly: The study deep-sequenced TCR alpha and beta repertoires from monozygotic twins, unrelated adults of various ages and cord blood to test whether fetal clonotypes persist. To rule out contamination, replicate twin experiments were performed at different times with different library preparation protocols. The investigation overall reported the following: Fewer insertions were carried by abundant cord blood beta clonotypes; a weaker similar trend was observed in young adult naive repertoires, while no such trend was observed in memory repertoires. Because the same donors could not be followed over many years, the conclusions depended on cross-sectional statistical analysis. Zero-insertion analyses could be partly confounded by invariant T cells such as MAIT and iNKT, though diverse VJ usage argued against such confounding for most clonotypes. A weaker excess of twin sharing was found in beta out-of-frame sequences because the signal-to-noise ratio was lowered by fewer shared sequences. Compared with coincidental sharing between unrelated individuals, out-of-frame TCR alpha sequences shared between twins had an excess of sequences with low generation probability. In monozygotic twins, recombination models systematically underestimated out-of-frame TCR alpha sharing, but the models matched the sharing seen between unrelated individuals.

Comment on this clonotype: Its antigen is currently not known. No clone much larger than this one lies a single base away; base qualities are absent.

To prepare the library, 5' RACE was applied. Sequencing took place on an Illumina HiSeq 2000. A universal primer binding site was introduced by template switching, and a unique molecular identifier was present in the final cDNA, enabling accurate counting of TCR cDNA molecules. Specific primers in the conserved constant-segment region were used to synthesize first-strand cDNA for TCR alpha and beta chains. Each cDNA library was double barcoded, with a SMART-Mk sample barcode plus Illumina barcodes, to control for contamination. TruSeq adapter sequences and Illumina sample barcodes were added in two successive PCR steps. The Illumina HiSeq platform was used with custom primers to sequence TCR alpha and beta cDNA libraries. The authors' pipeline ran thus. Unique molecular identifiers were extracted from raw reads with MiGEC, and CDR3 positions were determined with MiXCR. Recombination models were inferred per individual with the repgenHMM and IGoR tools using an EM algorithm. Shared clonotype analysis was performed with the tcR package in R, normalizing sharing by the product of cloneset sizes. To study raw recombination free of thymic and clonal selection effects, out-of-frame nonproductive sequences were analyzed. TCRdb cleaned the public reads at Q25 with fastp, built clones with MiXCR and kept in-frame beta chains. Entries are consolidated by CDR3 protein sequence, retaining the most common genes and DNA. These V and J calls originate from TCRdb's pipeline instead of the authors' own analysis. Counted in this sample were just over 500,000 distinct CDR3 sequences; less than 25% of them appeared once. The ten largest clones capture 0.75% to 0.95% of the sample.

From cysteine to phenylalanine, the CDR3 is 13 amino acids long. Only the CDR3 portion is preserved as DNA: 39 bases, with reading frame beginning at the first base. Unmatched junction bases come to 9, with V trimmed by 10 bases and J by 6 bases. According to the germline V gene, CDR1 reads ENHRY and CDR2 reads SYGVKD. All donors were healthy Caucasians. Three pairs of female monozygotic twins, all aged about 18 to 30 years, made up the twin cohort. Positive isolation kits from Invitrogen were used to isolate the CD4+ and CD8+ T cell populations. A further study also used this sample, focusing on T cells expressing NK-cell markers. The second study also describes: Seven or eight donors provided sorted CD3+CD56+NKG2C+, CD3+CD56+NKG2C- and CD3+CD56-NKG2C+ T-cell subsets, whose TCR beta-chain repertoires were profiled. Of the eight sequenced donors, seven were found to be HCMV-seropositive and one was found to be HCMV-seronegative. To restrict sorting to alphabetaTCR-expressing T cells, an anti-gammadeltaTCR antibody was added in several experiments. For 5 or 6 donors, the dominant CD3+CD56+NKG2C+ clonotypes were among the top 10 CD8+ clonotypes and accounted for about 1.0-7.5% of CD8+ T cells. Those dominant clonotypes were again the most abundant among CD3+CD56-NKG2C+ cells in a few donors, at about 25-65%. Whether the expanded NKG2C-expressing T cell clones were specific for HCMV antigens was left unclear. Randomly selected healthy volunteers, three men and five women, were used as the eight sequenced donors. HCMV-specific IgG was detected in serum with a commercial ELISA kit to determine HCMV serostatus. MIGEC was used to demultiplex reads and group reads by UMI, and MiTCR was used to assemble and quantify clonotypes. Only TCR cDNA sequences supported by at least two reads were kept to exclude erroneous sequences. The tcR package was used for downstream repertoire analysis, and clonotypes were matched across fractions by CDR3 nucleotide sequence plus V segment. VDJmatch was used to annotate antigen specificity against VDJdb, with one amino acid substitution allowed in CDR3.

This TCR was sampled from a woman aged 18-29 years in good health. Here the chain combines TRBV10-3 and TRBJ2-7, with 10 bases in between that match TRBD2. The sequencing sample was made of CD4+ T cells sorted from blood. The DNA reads TGTGCCACTCAGATAGCGGGAGGTCCCGAGCAGTACTTC. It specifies CATQIAGGPEQYF.